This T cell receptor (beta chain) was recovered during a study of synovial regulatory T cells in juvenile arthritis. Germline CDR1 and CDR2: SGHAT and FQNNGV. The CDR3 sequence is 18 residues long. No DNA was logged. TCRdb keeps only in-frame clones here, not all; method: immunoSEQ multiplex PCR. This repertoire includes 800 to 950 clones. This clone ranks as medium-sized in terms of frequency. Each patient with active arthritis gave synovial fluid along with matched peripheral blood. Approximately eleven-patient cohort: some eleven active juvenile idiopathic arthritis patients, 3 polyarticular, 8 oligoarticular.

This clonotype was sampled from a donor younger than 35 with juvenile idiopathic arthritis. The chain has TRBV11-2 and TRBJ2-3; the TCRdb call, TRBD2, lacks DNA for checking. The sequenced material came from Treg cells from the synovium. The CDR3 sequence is CASSLDVSGRGGLDTQYF.